Below, 22 T cell receptor beta chains from the same sample are listed, as sequenced in a study of vaccination and CD4 T cells after COVID-19. CD4+ T cells that had been cultured provided DNA sequenced with the Oncomine TCR Beta short-read assay. MiXCR, applied by TCRdb to the PCR reads, yields one record per CDR3 protein. The sample shows around 7,800 distinct CDR3 sequences, roughly 60% of them seen only once. For these receptors, no antigen is known. Treatment noted: roughly 10-day PBMC culture with coronavirus spike peptide pools or control peptides (ViraFEST assay). The sample taken for sequencing was CD4+ T cells from blood, cultured in vitro. The receptors shown here come from a human donor who had recovered from COVID-19.

This clonotype came up a few times. V and J are TRBV20-1 and TRBJ2-5, with D perhaps being TRBD1 or TRBD2 (5 bases each). The CDR3 loop spans 15 amino acids. Looked up from germline, CDR1 is DFQATT and CDR2 is SNEGSKA (reference sequence). Trimming shortened V by 3 bases and J by 0 bases, and 14 bases separated the two germline ends. The CDR3 sequence: CSARSTRDDQETQYF. The DNA for the CDR3 is TGCAGTGCTAGGTCGACCCGGGACGACCAAGAGACCCAGTACTTC.

V is TRBV20-1 and J is TRBJ2-3, with TRBD2 as a possible D gene (6 bases). The V end was cut by 3 bases, the J end by 2 bases, with 15 bases between. In germline, CDR1 is DFQATT, CDR2 SNEGSKA (reference sequence). This CDR3 contains 15 residues. The CDR3 DNA sequence: TGCAGTGCTAGTGTTCCGCGGGGCCTCACAGATACGCAGTATTTT. Translating it yields CSASVPRGLTDTQYF.

The chain recombines TRBV6-1 with TRBJ2-2; no reliable D call. The germline gives CDR1 MNHNS, CDR2 SASEGT. The CDR3 runs to 12 residues. V lost 6 bases to trimming and J lost 7 bases, with 9 bases between them. The CDR3: CASSDWGGELFF. CDR3 bases: TGTGCCAGCAGCGACTGGGGCGGGGAGCTGTTTTTT.

This chain connects TRBV20-1 to TRBJ2-3; TRBD2 matches at 14 bases. There are 16 residues in the CDR3. Germline loops: CDR1 DFQATT, CDR2 SNEGSKA (reference sequence). The ends lost 2 bases at V and 11 bases at J; junction bases unmatched: 12. CDR3 amino acids: CSARRTSGRPQDGQYF. The CDR3 nucleotides are TGCAGTGCTAGAAGGACTAGCGGGAGGCCCCAGGATGGGCAGTATTTT.

The genes are TRBV7-2 and TRBJ1-6; a weak D match, TRBD1 (6 bases). Germline V gene data show CDR1 as SGHTA and CDR2 as FQGNSA. V lost 5 bases to trimming and J lost 7 bases, with 18 bases between them. The CDR3 length is 16 residues. The CDR3 bases are TGTGCCAGCAGCCCCCAGGGGTTTATTGAAAATTCACCCCTCCACTTT. Protein product: CASSPQGFIENSPLHF. Drawing the rest from reference TRBV7-2 and TRBJ1-6, the complete variable domain is GAGVSQSPSNKVTEKGKDVELRCDPISGHTALYWYRQSLGQGLEFLIYFQGNSAPDKSGLPSDRFSAERTGGSVSTLTIQRTQQEDSAVYLCASSPQGFIENSPLHFGNGTRLTVT.

This chain links TRBV6-1 with TRBJ1-2; 10 nucleotides match TRBD1. Germline CDR1 reads MNHNS; CDR2 reads SASEGT. J gave up 7 bases and V 7 bases, and 15 bases lay outside the gene matches. This CDR3 comprises 16 residues. The CDR3 spells CASTNKETGGLGGYTF. In DNA, the CDR3 is TGTGCCAGCACCAACAAAGAGACAGGGGGCTTAGGTGGCTACACCTTC.

This clonotype was picked up a small number of times. The chain recombines TRBV20-1 with TRBJ1-6; D call uncertain. The V and J ends lost 7 bases and 0 bases respectively, with 7 bases between them. This CDR3 has 13 residues. CDR1 DFQATT and CDR2 SNEGSKA come from the germline V gene (reference sequence). The DNA for the CDR3 is TGCAGTGTACGGGGCTCCTATAATTCACCCCTCCACTTT. Translated: CSVRGSYNSPLHF.

V is TRBV20-1 and J is TRBJ2-5, with TRBD2 matching 8 bases. V dropped 0 bases and J dropped 2; count of bases not matched to a gene: 8. The CDR3 sequence is 16 residues long. The V gene's germline CDR1 is DFQATT and CDR2 SNEGSKA (reference sequence). The CDR3 sequence is CSARDLLAGGQETQYF. The CDR3 nucleotides are TGCAGTGCTAGAGATCTTCTGGCGGGGGGTCAAGAGACCCAGTACTTC.

V usage is TRBV6-5 and J usage is TRBJ2-6, with 8 bases aligning to TRBD2. CDR1 is MNHEY and CDR2 is SVGAGI in the germline V gene. The CDR3 runs 18 residues. After removal of 4 bases from V and 3 bases from J, the junction contained 11 bases not matched to a gene. The CDR3: CASSWGYSGAGGANVLTF. CDR3 DNA sequence: TGTGCCAGCAGTTGGGGGTATAGCGGGGCGGGTGGGGCCAACGTCCTGACTTTC.

The chain couples TRBV19 to TRBJ1-5; TRBD1 might be the D (5 bases). V dropped 2 bases and J dropped 4 bases, with 18 bases sitting between them. CDR3 length: 17 residues. The germline V gene encodes CDR1 LNHDA and CDR2 SQIVND (reference sequence). Here the CDR3 reads CASSILKGADRNQPQHF. In nucleotides, the CDR3 is TGTGCCAGTAGTATATTGAAAGGGGCAGACCGAAATCAGCCCCAGCATTTT.

V is TRBV6-4 and J is TRBJ1-6, with a possible D match to TRBD1 (6 bases). The germline gives CDR1 MRHNA, CDR2 SNTAGT. V lost 3 bases, J lost 9 bases, and 9 bases lay in between. The CDR3 extends over 13 amino acids. In DNA form, the CDR3 reads TGTGCCAGCAGTGAAACAGGGACTTCACCCCTCCACTTT. Encoded protein: CASSETGTSPLHF.

V and J are TRBV20-1 and TRBJ2-3; D gene unclear. Trimming stripped 6 bases from V and 2 bases from J, with 12 bases between. The CDR3 runs to 13 residues. CDR1 and CDR2 from the germline V gene are DFQATT and SNEGSKA (reference sequence). The CDR3 here is CSASDTVTDTQYF. In DNA, the CDR3 is TGCAGTGCCAGCGATACTGTCACAGATACGCAGTATTTT.

The rearrangement links TRBV19 to TRBJ2-7; TRBD1 aligns across 8 bases. This CDR3 spans 13 amino acids. V was clipped by 7 bases and J by 9 bases; unmatched bases: 11. Germline V gene lookup returns CDR1 LNHDA and CDR2 SQIVND (reference sequence). The CDR3 DNA reads TGTGCCAGTACCGTCACAGGGGGAGGTCGGCAGTACTTC. This encodes CASTVTGGGRQYF.

This chain links TRBV10-3 with TRBJ2-5; 12 nucleotides match TRBD2. Germline CDR1 is ENHRY and CDR2 is SYGVKD. This CDR3 comprises 19 residues. The ends lost 2 bases at V and 2 bases at J; junction bases unmatched: 12. The CDR3 spells CAISELSLAGGRGQETQYF. The CDR3 DNA reads as TGTGCCATCAGTGAGCTTTCTCTAGCGGGGGGGCGAGGGCAAGAGACCCAGTACTTC.

The V and J genes are TRBV20-1 and TRBJ2-3; tentative D call: TRBD2 (7 bases). Deletions cut 6 bases from V and 0 bases from J, with 16 bases between. The CDR3 loop spans 15 amino acids. CDR1 DFQATT and CDR2 SNEGSKA come from the germline V gene (reference sequence). The DNA of the CDR3 is TGCAGTGCCGTCGGGGGGCCCCGTAGCACAGATACGCAGTATTTT. Its protein is CSAVGGPRSTDTQYF.

This clonotype was found once. The chain is built from TRBV29-1 and TRBJ2-3; the D is unclear. The CDR3 spans 12 residues. Between the trimmed V and J ends, which lost 2 bases and 4 bases, there was a span of 7 bases. Germline lookup yields CDR1 SQVTM and CDR2 ANQGSEA. The chain's CDR3 is CSVEKSPDTQYF. For the CDR3, the DNA is TGCAGCGTTGAAAAGTCTCCAGATACGCAGTATTTT.

V usage is TRBV7-6 and J usage is TRBJ2-7; D may be TRBD2 (6 bases). The CDR3 is 15 amino acids. Trimming removed 1 base from V and 2 bases from J, with 12 bases in between. The germline V gene has CDR1 SGHVS and CDR2 FNYEAQ. The CDR3 is CASSLETGEAYEQYF. For the CDR3, the DNA is TGTGCCAGCAGCTTAGAGACGGGGGAGGCCTACGAGCAGTACTTC.

V and J are TRBV11-1 and TRBJ2-7; D assignment may be TRBD1 or TRBD2 (5 bases each). Per the germline V gene, CDR1 is SGHAT and CDR2 is FQDESV (reference sequence). V lost 5 bases and J 6 bases, leaving 14 bases between the germline ends. The CDR3 runs to 13 residues. CDR3 residues: CASSHGTAGEQYF. Here the CDR3 DNA reads TGTGCCAGCAGCCATGGGACCGCGGGCGAGCAGTACTTC.

The chain uses TRBV30 and TRBJ1-5; D gene uncertain. Trimming pared 2 bases from V and 0 bases from J, leaving 5 bases between. Germline V gene lookup returns CDR1 GTSNPN and CDR2 SVGIG (reference sequence). This CDR3 has 13 amino acids. The CDR3 nucleotides read TGTGCCTGGAGTTTGGATAGCAATCAGCCCCAGCATTTT. Encoded protein: CAWSLDSNQPQHF.

V usage is TRBV6-5 and J usage is TRBJ1-2; 10 bases are shared with TRBD1. The ends lost 4 bases at V and 5 bases at J; junction bases unmatched: 1. CDR3 size: 13 residues. CDR1 is MNHEY, CDR2 SVGAGI, per germline. CDR3 sequence reads: CASSWDRGYGYTF. The DNA for the CDR3 is TGTGCCAGCAGTTGGGACAGGGGTTATGGCTACACCTTC.

The V gene is TRBV20-1, the J gene TRBJ2-2; 16 nucleotides line up with TRBD2. V shed 2 bases, J shed 3 bases, and the junction held 15 bases outside the gene matches. The CDR3 is 21 amino acids. Germline CDR1 DFQATT, CDR2 SNEGSKA (reference sequence). The CDR3 nucleotides read TGCAGTGCTAGACCTAGATATAGGGGACTAGCGGGAGGGCCGGACACCGGGGAGCTGTTTTTT. It codes for CSARPRYRGLAGGPDTGELFF.

This chain links TRBV20-1 with TRBJ2-7; TRBD2 matches 8 bases. CDR3 length: 14 amino acids. Germline V CDR1 and CDR2: DFQATT, SNEGSKA (reference sequence). After removal of 3 bases from V and 1 base from J, the junction contained 5 bases not matched to a gene. Written as DNA, the CDR3 is TGCAGTGCTAGCGTCGGCGGGAGGTCCTACGAGCAGTACTTC. As protein: CSASVGGRSYEQYF.